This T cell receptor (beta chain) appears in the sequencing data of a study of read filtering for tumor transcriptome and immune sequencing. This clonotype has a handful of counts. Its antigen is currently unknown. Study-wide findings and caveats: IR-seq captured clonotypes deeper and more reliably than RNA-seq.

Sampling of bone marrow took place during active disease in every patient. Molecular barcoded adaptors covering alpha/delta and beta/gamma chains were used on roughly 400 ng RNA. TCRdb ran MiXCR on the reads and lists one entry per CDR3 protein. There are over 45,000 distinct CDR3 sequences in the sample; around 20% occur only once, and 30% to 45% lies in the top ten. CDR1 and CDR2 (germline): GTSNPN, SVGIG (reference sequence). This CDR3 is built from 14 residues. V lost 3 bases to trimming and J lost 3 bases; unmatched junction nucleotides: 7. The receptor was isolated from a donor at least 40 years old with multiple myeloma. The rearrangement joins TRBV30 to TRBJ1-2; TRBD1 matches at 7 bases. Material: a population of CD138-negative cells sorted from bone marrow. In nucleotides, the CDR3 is TGTGCCTGGAGCAGGGGGGGCGCGGACTATGGCTACACCTTC. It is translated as CAWSRGGADYGYTF.